Listed below are T cell receptor beta chains from one sample, sequenced in a study of naive and memory T cell subsets. TCRdb ran MiXCR on the UMI-ligation and nested PCR reads and lists one entry per CDR3 protein. This sample has 150,000 or so distinct CDR3 sequences, with over 20% found just once. Sequencing input: naive CD4+ T cells from blood. The receptor set was obtained from a human donor in good health. CDR3s include the opening cysteine and the closing phenylalanine or tryptophan. D genes are given only for firm matches.

V gene | D gene | CDR3 protein
TRBV27 | . | CASSLVGRDPYGYTF
TRBV6-1 | . | CASNPRHLLGAFF
TRBV18 | . | CASSPSPGPETQYF
TRBV7-9 | . | CASSPNRVSYEQYF
TRBV6-5 | . | CASILHGGRKNTEAFF
TRBV5-1 | . | CASSLGQAADTQYF
TRBV5-1 | . | CASSEKYEQYF
TRBV3-1 | . | CASSQDLQMNSPLHF
TRBV28 | TRBD1 | CASRRTGSRISSYEQYF
TRBV5-1 | TRBD1 | CASSVQGASSYEQYF
TRBV19 | . | CASSIRIGGVENQPQHF
TRBV20-1 | . | CSATGTSYEQYF
TRBV28 | . | CASSLLVQNLHF
TRBV20-1 | . | CSAVSGGIGGEQFF
TRBV29-1 | . | CSGSTLNTEAFF
TRBV18 | . | CASSPPTRSLYNEQFF
TRBV6-5 | . | CASSFSTLGGSGEQYF
TRBV28 | TRBD2 | CASSFWEGAYEQYF
TRBV28 | . | CASRDTGSSYNEQFF
TRBV7-2 | . | CASSSRDGDTQYF
TRBV28 | TRBD1 | CASSWDRTSYEQYF
TRBV9 | . | CASTPDLYGDEQYF
TRBV7-3 | TRBD2 | CASSFTSGEADTQYF
TRBV7-2 | TRBD2 | CASSLVAGVNTGELFF
TRBV20-1 | . | CSASLGGESGYTF
TRBV19 | . | CASSRSTNTGELFF
TRBV20-1 | . | CSARDRERVDTQYF
TRBV10-1 | . | CASSGQINQPQHF
TRBV6-6 | TRBD1 | CASKTQGSNQPQHF